These T cell receptor beta chains were read from a single sample in a study of blood T cell repertoires in COVID-19. The repertoire was sequenced with immunoSEQ multiplex PCR; TCRdb's copy has only in-frame clones and lacks some. The table shows under 55,000 clones, with roughly 85% occurring only once. Source material: peripheral blood. All receptors derive from a man between 65 and 79 years old with acute or convalescent COVID-19. Both conserved end residues are trimmed from each CDR3. D genes are given only for firm matches. Rows may omit the clone size; those that give it use once, few, many or a size class.

V | size | D | CDR3
TRBV7-7 | once | - | ASTALDRSNTGELF
TRBV19 | - | TRBD1 | ASSIIGRGLPGGNQPQH
TRBV2 | - | TRBD1 | ASRLTGPYEQY
TRBV9 | - | - | ASSPNLDTQY
TRBV6-5 | - | TRBD2 | ASSSPGLENIQY
TRBV18 | - | - | ASSPDTGELF
TRBV3-1/TRBV3-2 | - | - | ASSQDSLSGNTIY
TRBV6-1 | - | - | ASSEADKTYEQY
TRBV2 | - | - | ASSTLREQY
TRBV19 | - | - | ASSIVRQETQY
TRBV6-5 | few | TRBD1 | ASKTGLNTEAF
TRBV19 | - | - | ASSIDPPGISYNEQF
TRBV28 | once | TRBD2 | ASSLGTSAYNEQF
TRBV19 | few | TRBD1 | ASSMTGGWGNQPQH
TRBV3-1/TRBV3-2 | - | - | ASSLGGGGERYGYT
TRBV5-1 | - | - | ASSLGARNEKLF
TRBV10-3 | - | - | AISGRTEGMNTEAF
TRBV5-5 | - | - | ASSPRGQRSSYNSPLH
TRBV6-5 | - | TRBD1 | ASRRDRWNEKLF
TRBV9 | - | - | ASSVTGVTDTQY
TRBV18 | - | TRBD1 | ASSRQGSTDTQY
TRBV19 | - | TRBD2 | ASSPGLADTDTQY
TRBV5-1 | - | TRBD1 | ASTLETGVDEQF
TRBV5-4 | once | TRBD1 | ASSQQGAQETQY
TRBV14 | - | - | ASSYYGRGSYNEQF
TRBV16 | few | TRBD1 | ASSFTTGYSTLH
TRBV11-3 | - | - | ASSLVSSGANVLT
TRBV28 | - | TRBD1 | ARFRDREYCVEGYT
TRBV2 | once | - | ASSQKSTDQTTNEKLF
TRBV27 | - | TRBD1 | ASSLGNRGREY
TRBV28 | - | TRBD1 | ASSPGQGLEIPQH
TRBV15 | - | - | ATSRVVGRAGAYNSPLH